A selection of T cell receptor beta chains follows, all from one sample in a study of control samples from healthy donors and cancer patients. The table came from immunoSEQ multiplex PCR; TCRdb's copy has only in-frame clones and leaves some out. The sample yields around 71,000 clones, approximately 89% seen once. The sequenced sample was PBMCs. The receptors were gathered from a woman aged 45 to 65 with head and neck cancer. Both conserved end residues are part of each CDR3. Size is stated for part of the rows, as once, few or many counts, or as a class when the clone is expanded.

>TRBV7-9|13|.|TRBJ1-3
CASSLGAGNTIYF
>TRBV7-6|18|.|TRBJ2-6
CASSLVGAESSGANVLTF
>TRBV23-1|14|.|TRBJ1-5
CASSDRKHNQPQHF
>TRBV15|15|.|TRBJ2-7
CATSSPGTGFYEQYF
>TRBV5-1|21|.|TRBJ1-1
CASSFGGQRRILRGKNTEAFF
>TRBV5-1|13|.|TRBJ1-1
CASRDGLNTEAFF
>TRBV19|13|.|TRBJ1-1
CASSIIKGTEAFF
>TRBV2|18|.|TRBJ2-3
CASSEGISIGASTDTQYF
>TRBV2|16|.|TRBJ2-4
CASSAQTGVAKNIQYF
>TRBV9|13|few|TRBJ1-1
CASSVDVGTEAFF
>TRBV28|13|.|TRBJ2-7
CASSLATPYEQYF
>TRBV7-6|15|once|TRBJ1-1
CASSLVPGGNTEAFF
>TRBV27|15|.|TRBJ1-1
CASSLFGVQGTEAFF
>TRBV6-2/TRBV6-3|15|.|TRBJ1-5
CASSYAGTVRRPQHF
>TRBV5-6|13|.|TRBJ1-2
CASSLSGARGYTF
>TRBV5-1|15|.|TRBJ1-4
CASSPGTGGNEKLFF
>TRBV6-4|15|.|TRBJ2-1
CASSDQAGDYNEQFF
>TRBV10-1|8|.|TRBJ2-3
CASKAQYF
>TRBV19|12|.|TRBJ1-2
CASSISGGGYTF
>TRBV18|13|.|TRBJ1-2
CASSPDGNYGYTF
>TRBV28|13|.|TRBJ1-2
CASRISALKGYTF
>TRBV3-1/TRBV3-2|14|.|TRBJ2-2
CASSQLQGAGELFF
>TRBV7-2|19|.|TRBJ1-6
CASSLRPRPGGSYNSPLHF
>TRBV3-1/TRBV3-2|13|.|TRBJ1-3
CASRQGAGNTIYF
>TRBV27|16|.|TRBJ2-7
CASSSLLAGAAYEQYF
>TRBV4-2|15|.|TRBJ1-1
CASSQDPDRTIEAFF
>TRBV6-5|14|.|TRBJ1-6
CASSYRGEDSPLHF
>TRBV11-2|15|.|TRBJ2-5
CASSLVYSRKETQYF
>TRBV28|15|.|TRBJ1-6
CASSPGQGLASPLHF
>TRBV27|14|.|TRBJ2-7
CASRRTSGGYEQYF